This is a list of T cell receptor beta chains from one sample in a study of T cells in Graves' hyperthyroidism and ophthalmopathy. TCRdb passed the multiplex PCR reads through MiXCR, listing each CDR3 protein once. The profile shows about 520,000 distinct CDR3 sequences, about a fifth of them singletons. The sequenced material came from blood. The source is a man between 18 and 35 years old with Graves' hyperthyroidism. Both conserved end residues are part of each CDR3. A D gene is named only where the DNA matches it firmly. Only part of the rows carry a size: once, few, many, or a class if the clone is expanded.

CDR3 DNA: TGTGCCAGTATTCGGGACAGGGTTTCGAACACTGAAGCTTTCTTT
CDR3 protein: CASIRDRVSNTEAFF
clone size: .
J gene: TRBJ1-1
V gene: TRBV19
D gene: TRBD1

CDR3 DNA: TGTGCCAGCGGGGAGTCAGGTCCTAACTATGGCTACACCTTC
CDR3 protein: CASGESGPNYGYTF
clone size: .
J gene: TRBJ1-2
V gene: TRBV6-1
D gene: .

CDR3 DNA: TGTGCCTGGACCCGGGGGGTGAACTATGGCTACACCTTC
CDR3 protein: CAWTRGVNYGYTF
clone size: many
J gene: TRBJ1-2
V gene: TRBV30
D gene: .

CDR3 DNA: TGCAGTGCCTCTACCTGGGCCCCTGGGTACACCTTC
CDR3 protein: CSASTWAPGYTF
clone size: .
J gene: TRBJ1-2
V gene: TRBV20-1
D gene: .

CDR3 DNA: TGTGCCAGCAGTTTTTTGTTTAGGGAGGCCCACGAGCAGTACTTC
CDR3 protein: CASSFLFREAHEQYF
clone size: .
J gene: TRBJ2-7
V gene: TRBV6-5
D gene: .

CDR3 DNA: TGTGCCAGCAGTGCAAGGAATTCACCCCTCCACTTT
CDR3 protein: CASSARNSPLHF
clone size: many
J gene: TRBJ1-6
V gene: TRBV6-4
D gene: .

CDR3 DNA: TGTGCCAGCTCCCTGAAGTGGACAGCGAACACTGAAGCTTTCTTT
CDR3 protein: CASSLKWTANTEAFF
clone size: many
J gene: TRBJ1-1
V gene: TRBV2
D gene: .

CDR3 DNA: TGTGCCAGCAGTTACGATTTGAACACTGAAGCTTTCTTT
CDR3 protein: CASSYDLNTEAFF
clone size: many
J gene: TRBJ1-1
V gene: TRBV6-5
D gene: .

CDR3 DNA: TGTGCCAGCAGCTCCCCAGGGGGCGGGGAGACCCAGTACTTC
CDR3 protein: CASSSPGGGETQYF
clone size: many
J gene: TRBJ2-5
V gene: TRBV11-3
D gene: TRBD1

CDR3 DNA: TGTGCCAGCAGTATGGAGGACTTCTCTTCTGGAAACACCATATATTTT
CDR3 protein: CASSMEDFSSGNTIYF
clone size: .
J gene: TRBJ1-3
V gene: TRBV6-1
D gene: .

CDR3 DNA: TGTGCTAGTGGTTTGACATCGGGAGTCGCCAACGTCCTGACTTTC
CDR3 protein: CASGLTSGVANVLTF
clone size: many
J gene: TRBJ2-6
V gene: TRBV12-5
D gene: .

CDR3 DNA: TGTGCCAGCAGTCCCTTTCTGACTAGCGAACCCTTGAGCACCGGGGAGCTGTTTTTT
CDR3 protein: CASSPFLTSEPLSTGELFF
clone size: few
J gene: TRBJ2-2
V gene: TRBV6-2/TRBV6-3
D gene: TRBD2

CDR3 DNA: TGTGCCAGCAGTTACCGGGACAGGGGGCCAAGGTTTGGCTACACCTTC
CDR3 protein: CASSYRDRGPRFGYTF
clone size: few
J gene: TRBJ1-2
V gene: TRBV12-3/TRBV12-4
D gene: TRBD1

CDR3 DNA: TGCAGTGCTACTACCGGGACAGGGGAGTCTAGGCCCCAGCATTTT
CDR3 protein: CSATTGTGESRPQHF
clone size: many
J gene: TRBJ1-5
V gene: TRBV20-1
D gene: TRBD1

CDR3 DNA: TGTGCCAGCAGTGCCGGGGACAGGGGAAATTCACCCCTCCACTTT
CDR3 protein: CASSAGDRGNSPLHF
clone size: many
J gene: TRBJ1-6
V gene: TRBV6-1
D gene: TRBD1

CDR3 DNA: TGTGCCAGCAGTCTGACAGGGAGAAACTACGAGCAGTACTTC
CDR3 protein: CASSLTGRNYEQYF
clone size: many
J gene: TRBJ2-7
V gene: TRBV12-3/TRBV12-4
D gene: TRBD1

CDR3 DNA: TGTGCCAGCACCTACCCACTGGGCACTGAAGCTTTCTTT
CDR3 protein: CASTYPLGTEAFF
clone size: many
J gene: TRBJ1-1
V gene: TRBV12-3/TRBV12-4
D gene: .

CDR3 DNA: TGTGCCAGCAGTCGTTCAGGGGAAGTGAACACTGAAGCTTTCTTT
CDR3 protein: CASSRSGEVNTEAFF
clone size: once
J gene: TRBJ1-1
V gene: TRBV2
D gene: .

CDR3 DNA: TGTGCCAGCAGGGGGGGACAGGCCATGGGGGAGCAGTACTTC
CDR3 protein: CASRGGQAMGEQYF
clone size: .
J gene: TRBJ2-7
V gene: TRBV28
D gene: TRBD1

CDR3 DNA: TGTGCCACCAGTGATTTTCCCGGGGAGCTGTTTTTT
CDR3 protein: CATSDFPGELFF
clone size: many
J gene: TRBJ2-2
V gene: TRBV24-1
D gene: .

CDR3 DNA: TGTGCCAGCAGCACAACCAGCCGGGTCCGCTATGGCTACACCTTC
CDR3 protein: CASSTTSRVRYGYTF
clone size: .
J gene: TRBJ1-2
V gene: TRBV6-1
D gene: .

CDR3 DNA: TGCGCCAGCGGCCCGGGACTAGCGGGGGGGGCTTTCTCCTACGAGCAGTACTTC
CDR3 protein: CASGPGLAGGAFSYEQYF
clone size: many
J gene: TRBJ2-7
V gene: TRBV5-1
D gene: TRBD2

CDR3 DNA: TGTGCCAGCAAGATAGGGGGGTTGGAAGAGACCCAGTACTTC
CDR3 protein: CASKIGGLEETQYF
clone size: many
J gene: TRBJ2-5
V gene: TRBV12-3/TRBV12-4
D gene: .

CDR3 DNA: TGTGCCAGCAGCTTGTGGGGACAGGGGGTTAGGACTGAAGCTTTCTTT
CDR3 protein: CASSLWGQGVRTEAFF
clone size: few
J gene: TRBJ1-1
V gene: TRBV11-2
D gene: TRBD1

CDR3 DNA: TGTGCCAGCAGTTATTTGGACGGCTACGAGCAGTACTTC
CDR3 protein: CASSYLDGYEQYF
clone size: .
J gene: TRBJ2-7
V gene: TRBV6-5
D gene: .

CDR3 DNA: TGCAGCGTTGGCGTAAGGGGGTCCCTCGAAATCTCTGGAAACACCATATATTTT
CDR3 protein: CSVGVRGSLEISGNTIYF
clone size: few
J gene: TRBJ1-3
V gene: TRBV29-1
D gene: .

CDR3 DNA: TGTGCCAGCAGCCGGGATTGGCGGGAGGGCCGATACGAGCAGTACTTC
CDR3 protein: CASSRDWREGRYEQYF
clone size: .
J gene: TRBJ2-7
V gene: TRBV11-2
D gene: TRBD2

CDR3 DNA: TGTGCCTGGAGTGTAGGGGGGCCTCAAGAGACCCAGTACTTC
CDR3 protein: CAWSVGGPQETQYF
clone size: many
J gene: TRBJ2-5
V gene: TRBV30
D gene: .

CDR3 DNA: TGTGCCTGGAGTGCCAGCGGCGGGAGCACAGATACGCAGTATTTT
CDR3 protein: CAWSASGGSTDTQYF
clone size: .
J gene: TRBJ2-3
V gene: TRBV30
D gene: .

CDR3 DNA: TGTGCCAGCAGTTCCGGGACGGTGAGTTTAGCTTTCTTT
CDR3 protein: CASSSGTVSLAFF
clone size: .
J gene: TRBJ1-1
V gene: TRBV6-5
D gene: .

CDR3 DNA: TGTGCCAGCAGTTTAGGGACAGGCGCCACCTACGAGCAGTACTTC
CDR3 protein: CASSLGTGATYEQYF
clone size: many
J gene: TRBJ2-7
V gene: TRBV12-3/TRBV12-4
D gene: TRBD1

CDR3 DNA: TGTGCCAGCAGCTTATTCGTAGCAGGGAGCACTGAAGCTTTCTTT
CDR3 protein: CASSLFVAGSTEAFF
clone size: many
J gene: TRBJ1-1
V gene: TRBV11-1
D gene: .

CDR3 DNA: TGTGCCAGCAGCCCGACAGGGGTCGAGACCCAGTACTTC
CDR3 protein: CASSPTGVETQYF
clone size: many
J gene: TRBJ2-5
V gene: TRBV28
D gene: TRBD1

CDR3 DNA: TGCGCCATCCATCCGGGCAGGGTGGGCACCGGGGAGCTGTTTTTT
CDR3 protein: CAIHPGRVGTGELFF
clone size: few
J gene: TRBJ2-2
V gene: TRBV10-2
D gene: .

CDR3 DNA: TGTGCCAGCAGTCCTCAGAGGGCCGACCAGCCCCAGCATTTT
CDR3 protein: CASSPQRADQPQHF
clone size: few
J gene: TRBJ1-5
V gene: TRBV27
D gene: .

CDR3 DNA: TGCAGTGCTGGGACCTCTAACTATGGCTACACCTTC
CDR3 protein: CSAGTSNYGYTF
clone size: many
J gene: TRBJ1-2
V gene: TRBV20-1
D gene: .

CDR3 DNA: TGTGCTAGTGGTTTCGTCCCCGGGACCCAGGTCCCGAACACTGAAGCTTTCTTT
CDR3 protein: CASGFVPGTQVPNTEAFF
clone size: few
J gene: TRBJ1-1
V gene: TRBV12-5
D gene: .

CDR3 DNA: TGTGCCAGCAGCCTCATCAGGGGCCCGAACACTGAAGCTTTCTTT
CDR3 protein: CASSLIRGPNTEAFF
clone size: few
J gene: TRBJ1-1
V gene: TRBV3-1
D gene: .

CDR3 DNA: TGTGCTAGTGGTTTGGTACCGGGCGGGAACACCGGGGAGCTGTTTTTT
CDR3 protein: CASGLVPGGNTGELFF
clone size: few
J gene: TRBJ2-2
V gene: TRBV12-5
D gene: .

CDR3 DNA: TGTGCCAGCAGCTTACCGAATTCACCCCTCCACTTT
CDR3 protein: CASSLPNSPLHF
clone size: .
J gene: TRBJ1-6
V gene: TRBV11-1
D gene: .